Below, one T cell receptor (beta chain) is given with its context. The repertoire was sequenced with immunoSEQ multiplex PCR; TCRdb's copy has only in-frame clones and lacks some. The sample records roughly 250,000 clones, 82% being singletons. This sample is part of a study of blood T cell repertoires in COVID-19. From germline, CDR1 is SNHLY and CDR2 FYNNEI. CDR3 length: 14 amino acids. The V gene lost 6 bases and the J gene lost 2 bases, with 13 bases spanning the gap. This TCR came from a woman aged 80 or over with active or convalescent COVID-19. The chain combines TRBV2 with TRBJ2-5, with D possibly TRBD1 on 5 matching bases. What was sequenced was peripheral blood. The CDR3 DNA reads as TGTGCCAGCAGGGAGACAGCCCATCAAGAGACCCAGTACTTC. This codes for CASRETAHQETQYF.